Shown below are 19 T cell receptor beta chains from a single sample sequenced in a study of T cell changes during pregnancy in multiple sclerosis. The protocol was immunoSEQ multiplex PCR, while the TCRdb copy is restricted to in-frame clones and leaves out a portion. The table shows about 93,000 clones, with almost 95% occurring only once. The material sequenced was peripheral blood, taken after pregnancy. The receptors were gathered from a female donor with multiple sclerosis, enrolled in a pregnancy study.

This chain uses TRBV4-2 with TRBJ2-5, with 8 bases matching TRBD2. This CDR3 has 15 residues. The germline V gene has CDR1 LGHNA and CDR2 YNFKEQ. The V segment lost 4 bases and the J segment 5 bases; nucleotides outside the gene matches: 9. The CDR3 region has the DNA TGTGCCAGCAGCCCAGCCTCAGCGGGAGTGGAGACCCAGTACTTC. The encoded protein is CASSPASAGVETQYF.

The chain combines TRBV6-1 with TRBJ2-7; 8 nucleotides align to TRBD1. Germline CDR1 and CDR2: MNHNS and SASEGT. V lost 1 base to trimming and J lost 8 bases; unmatched junction nucleotides: 10. This CDR3 is 15 amino acids long. The CDR3 region is CASSEEGQGSSKQYF. The CDR3 nucleotides read TGTGCCAGCAGTGAAGAAGGACAGGGCTCTTCGAAGCAGTACTTC.

V and J are TRBV29-1 and TRBJ1-2, with a possible D match to TRBD1 (5 bases). Germline CDR1 SQVTM, CDR2 ANQGSEA. This CDR3 contains 14 residues. The germline V and J ends were trimmed by 4 bases and 0 bases, with 12 bases remaining between them. CDR3 nucleotides: TGCAGCGTTGCCTTGACAGCAACTAACTATGGCTACACCTTC. This encodes CSVALTATNYGYTF.

The V gene is TRBV30, the J gene TRBJ2-2, with 9 bases that match TRBD2. From germline, CDR1 is GTSNPN and CDR2 SVGIG (reference sequence). V lost 0 bases to trimming and J lost 5 bases; unmatched junction nucleotides: 7. The CDR3 is 16 amino acids. The CDR3 sequence: CAWSVLAGPETGELFF. DNA of the CDR3: TGTGCCTGGAGTGTTCTAGCGGGACCAGAGACCGGGGAGCTGTTTTTT.

The chain uses TRBV5-4 and TRBJ1-1, with D possibly matching TRBD1 (5 bases). V shed 0 bases and J shed 0 bases, with 9 bases lying between them. This CDR3 has 15 residues. Germline V gene data show CDR1 as SGHNT and CDR2 as YYREEE (reference sequence). This chain's CDR3 is CASSLVSGMNTEAFF. For the CDR3, the DNA is TGTGCCAGCAGCTTGGTGTCAGGGATGAACACTGAAGCTTTCTTT.

V usage is TRBV4-2 and J usage is TRBJ1-5, with D unresolved. The CDR3 spans 15 residues. Germline V gene data show CDR1 as LGHNA and CDR2 as YNFKEQ. Trimming took off 0 bases at V and 0 bases at J, with 6 bases between the two ends. CDR3 bases: TGTGCCAGCAGCCAAGAATCTTATAGCAATCAGCCCCAGCATTTT. Protein product: CASSQESYSNQPQHF.

The chain has TRBV11-3 and TRBJ2-2; 10 nucleotides line up with TRBD2. Unmatched junction bases numbered 1, after V lost 5 bases and J lost 1 base. From germline, CDR1 is SGHNT and CDR2 YENEEA. This CDR3 is 15 amino acids long. The CDR3 sequence is CASSPSGGNTGELFF. CDR3 nucleotide sequence: TGTGCCAGCAGCCCTAGCGGGGGGAACACCGGGGAGCTGTTTTTT.

The chain uses TRBV9 and TRBJ2-1, with 7 bases identical to TRBD1. The ends lost 1 base at V and 4 bases at J; junction bases unmatched: 5. Germline loops: CDR1 SGDLS, CDR2 YYNGEE. The CDR3 length is 15 residues. The CDR3 DNA reads TGTGCCAGCAGCGTACTAGGGGGCGCATACAATGAGCAGTTCTTC. Protein sequence: CASSVLGGAYNEQFF.

The rearrangement links TRBV5-1 to TRBJ2-3, with D maybe TRBD1 (6 bases). V was shortened by 6 bases and J by 2 bases, with 13 bases between the two germline ends. The CDR3 is 14 amino acids. Germline CDR1 SGHRS, CDR2 YFSETQ. This chain's CDR3 is CASMTGQFTDTQYF. The CDR3 nucleotides read TGCGCCAGCATGACAGGACAGTTCACAGATACGCAGTATTTT.

The genes are TRBV2 and TRBJ1-1; D perhaps matches TRBD1 (6 bases). This CDR3 comprises 14 residues. Trimming took off 10 bases at V and 2 bases at J, with 17 bases between the two ends. CDR1 and CDR2 from the germline V gene are SNHLY and FYNNEI. The CDR3 coding sequence is TGTGCCACCCAACCCGGGACAACAAACACTGAAGCTTTCTTT. Translated, it gives CATQPGTTNTEAFF.

The genes are TRBV7-2 and TRBJ2-3, with 8 nucleotides matching TRBD2. V lost 2 bases and J lost 1; bases outside the gene matches: 2. The CDR3 consists of 15 residues. Germline V gene lookup returns CDR1 SGHTA and CDR2 FQGNSA. DNA of the CDR3: TGTGCCAGCAGCTTAACGGGGGGGCGCACAGATACGCAGTATTTT. It specifies CASSLTGGRTDTQYF.

The chain uses TRBV5-5 and TRBJ1-5; tentative D call: TRBD1 (5 bases). This CDR3 is built from 15 residues. The V end was cut by 0 bases, the J end by 0 bases, with 7 bases between. CDR1 SGHKS and CDR2 YYEKEE come from the germline V gene (reference sequence). CDR3 sequence reads: CASSLEGNSNQPQHF. CDR3 DNA: TGTGCCAGCAGCTTGGAGGGGAATAGCAATCAGCCCCAGCATTTT.

This chain connects TRBV4-1 to TRBJ1-1; D remains ambiguous. The CDR3 extends over 13 amino acids. The germline V gene encodes CDR1 MGHRA and CDR2 YSYEKL. Trimming pared 6 bases from V and 5 bases from J, leaving 13 bases between. This CDR3 is CASRDTTRTEAFF. CDR3 DNA sequence: TGCGCCAGCAGGGATACTACAAGGACTGAAGCTTTCTTT.

The chain carries TRBV28 and TRBJ2-1, with a tentative D call TRBD2 (5 bases). V dropped 5 bases and J dropped 1 base, with 15 bases sitting between them. Per the germline V gene, CDR1 is MDHEN and CDR2 is SYDVKM. The CDR3 extends over 16 amino acids. The CDR3 here is CASSPAGSASYNEQFF. The CDR3 DNA reads TGTGCCAGCAGTCCAGCAGGTAGCGCTTCCTACAATGAGCAGTTCTTC.

About this clone itself: A read error may account for a junction end that differs from germline. The CDR3 nucleotides are TGTGCCAGCAGTGCCCGGGACATCATTTCGGATACCTTT. It is translated as CASSARDIISDTF. This chain connects TRBV2 to TRBJ1-4, with D maybe TRBD1 (6 bases). The CDR3 has 13 residues. The V gene's germline CDR1 is SNHLY and CDR2 FYNNEI.

The J gene is TRBJ1-5, the V gene TRBV19, with D maybe TRBD1 (5 bases). The V end lost 5 bases, the J end lost 4 bases, and 24 bases lay between the germline ends. Looked up from germline, CDR1 is LNHDA and CDR2 is SQIVND (reference sequence). This CDR3 is built from 18 residues. CDR3 region: CASSVRSTAKSRNQPQHF. The CDR3, as DNA: TGTGCCAGTAGTGTTAGGTCGACAGCAAAATCGAGAAATCAGCCCCAGCATTTT.

This clone was detected only a few times. CDR3 DNA: TGTGCCAGCAGTTACTCGAACAGCTATGGCTACACCTTC. Amino acid sequence: CASSYSNSYGYTF. The V call is TRBV6-5, the J call TRBJ1-2, with D uncertain. Germline V gene data show CDR1 as MNHEY and CDR2 as SVGAGI. V lost 0 bases to trimming and J lost 4 bases, with 6 bases between them. The CDR3 runs 13 residues.

This chain connects TRBV30 to TRBJ1-2; TRBD1 aligns across 12 bases. The CDR3 is 17 residues long. J gave up 1 base and V 3 bases, and 9 bases lay outside the gene matches. In germline, CDR1 is GTSNPN, CDR2 SVGIG (reference sequence). Written as DNA, the CDR3 is TGTGCCTGGAGCCTCGGGACAGGGGGCCTTCTTAACTATGGCTACACCTTC. Amino acid sequence: CAWSLGTGGLLNYGYTF.

This rearrangement joins TRBV10-3 to TRBJ2-2; TRBD1 aligns across 8 bases. Germline V CDR1 and CDR2: ENHRY, SYGVKD. V trimming: 6 bases; J trimming: 4 bases; junction bases outside the gene matches: 4. The CDR3 spans 14 residues. The CDR3 region is CAIRATGGTGELFF. The CDR3 DNA reads TGTGCCATCAGAGCTACAGGGGGCACCGGGGAGCTGTTTTTT.